This entry is about one T cell receptor (beta chain). What antigen it recognizes has not been identified. No base qualities exist here, and no much larger clone lies one base off it. The donors were healthy, HIV-negative adults with no recently reported acute infections or vaccinations. All donors were Caucasian adults living in Nashville, Tennessee, USA. Magnetic negative selection was used to enrich CD4+ T cells, after which naive cells were positively selected on CD45RA and the negative fraction became the memory subset. Blood was collected by leukapheresis, and PBMCs were isolated by Ficoll-Histopaque density gradient centrifugation and then cryopreserved in liquid nitrogen vapor phase. Analytical flow cytometry was used to check the purity and quantity of each magnetically sorted T cell population. From each sorted fraction, genomic DNA was isolated and quantified by UV absorbance on a Nanodrop 2000c.

This entry comes from a study of shared clonotypes between healthy human individuals (dated by TCRdb to 2018 to 2020). Regarding the complete study: A couple of women and a few men aged 18 to 49 years were included in the cohort. To increase sequencing depth and limit assay-specific biases, different laboratories used diverse techniques to prepare libraries and sequence TCR repertoires. To estimate repertoire size and how much clonotype sharing occurs between individuals, the study deeply sequenced the blood TCR repertoires of about 5 healthy adults. Leukapheresis yielded between about 0.8 and 8.9 billion PBMCs per donor. For each donor, CD4 naive and CD4 memory were each given three plates, CD8 naive was given two plates, and CD8 memory was given one plate. The research as a whole found: When a handful of donors were compared, the shared fraction of clonotypes was about 5% for naive CD4, around 3.5% for naive CD8, about 2.5% for memory CD4, and 0.35% to 0.4% for memory CD8. Because the study included a small number of donors, the genetic and exposure-history diversity represented was limited. Higher generation probabilities were observed for clonotypes shared by all four sorted-subset donors than for non-shared clonotypes. Sampling was restricted to blood, and TCR repertoires in tissue are likely to differ from TCR repertoires in blood. Pairwise subsampling led to the expectation that sequencing depth would affect the degree of clonotype sharing among donors. Estimated clonotype richness was generally larger for naive than for memory subsets. Even with the large sequencing depth, rarefaction of the sorted-subset datasets indicated that sequencing was incomplete.

Using the deep immunoSEQ assay, TCR CDR3 regions were amplified from genomic DNA by multiplex PCR. Genomic DNA extracted from each cell subset was distributed evenly over all wells of several immunoSEQ 96-well plates, and each plate served as one replicate. Each replicate PCR for sorted subsets received around 0.2 ug genomic DNA, equal to roughly 29,000 T cell genomes. Purified libraries were quantified with a Qubit 3.0 fluorometer, sized on a Bioanalyzer 2100, and re-quantified with the KAPA Library Quantification kit. Every immunoSEQ 96-well plate was sequenced on a dedicated single-read 150-cycle Illumina NextSeq 550 flow cell. The original methods were these. The immunoSEQ output contained only junctional sequences without quality scores, so filtering could not match that applied to full-length reads. To assign V/J genes and CDR3, sequences were annotated using PyIR, a Python wrapper for IgBLAST v1.9, with IMGT germline references. Reads were removed for weak V/J assignments (E-value above 1e-6), missing CDR3, stop codons, out-of-frame junctions, or ambiguous translated residues. V3J clonotypes were defined as sequences sharing the same inferred V gene, J gene, and CDR3 amino acid sequence. To compute the percentage overlap between repertoires, the number of shared unique clonotypes was divided by the size of the smaller repertoire. Three approaches were used to assess repertoire richness: RTK rarefaction, the Chao1 estimator, and Recon v2.1 estimates of unobserved clonotypes. Generation probabilities were computed with OLGA for all TCRbeta clonotypes obtained by the gDNA method from several donors. TCRdb re-hosts the immuneACCESS table, in-frame sequences only. Its copies lack some clones; in the studies checked, an unresolved V gene accounts for under half of them, and the cause for the rest is not known. V and J calls plus clone size are reproduced from that table; the DNA served to infer D and trimming. The sample has 2 million to 2.5 million clones on record, around 93% of them singletons. 0.37% of the sample lies in the top ten.

Per the germline V gene, LGHNT is the CDR1 and FRNRAP is the CDR2. V drops 0 bases and J drops 5 bases, leaving 4 bases in between. The CDR3 holds 12 amino acids from the cysteine to the phenylalanine. Just the 36-base CDR3 DNA is kept, in frame starting at base 1. This TCR was recovered from a man aged 18 to 30 in good health. Some clones in this sample may be carry-over from other donors' samples. The rearrangement joined TRBV12-5 to TRBJ1-1; too little of a D gene remains to name it. Sequenced material: naive CD4+ T cells from PBMCs. The cell subset or site label, read with the paper, signifies: CD45RA+ positively selected. CDR3 protein: CASGLVPTEAFF. The nucleotide sequence is TGTGCTAGTGGTTTGGTTCCGACTGAAGCTTTCTTT.